The 2 T cell receptor beta chains below all came from one sample that was sequenced in a study of OX40 agonist ivuxolimab in advanced cancers. Data came from immunoSEQ multiplex PCR; TCRdb stores just in-frame clones and leaves some out. The sample shows roughly 68,000 clones, approximately 90% of them seen only once. This material consisted of CD4+ or CD8+ T cells sorted from blood, taken in a trial of the OX40 agonist ivuxolimab. The receptor source for this set is an adult with an advanced solid tumor such as melanoma, head and neck, liver or kidney cancer.

V usage is TRBV7-9 and J usage is TRBJ2-1; the D is unclear. The germline CDR1 and CDR2 sequences are SEHNR and FQNEAQ (reference sequence). The ends were cut back, 4 bases at V and 7 bases at J, with 11 bases in the middle. CDR3 length equals 13 residues. CDR3 DNA sequence: TGTGCCAGCAGCTACCCCCTCCGGAATGAGCAGTTCTTC. Amino acids: CASSYPLRNEQFF.

The rearrangement joins TRBV10-3 to TRBJ2-1; the D gene is possibly TRBD1 (6 bases). Trimming took 11 bases from V and 0 from J, leaving 11 bases between them. Germline V CDR1 and CDR2: ENHRY, SYGVKD. This CDR3 is built from 13 residues. The chain's CDR3 is CASTGDSYNEQFF. As DNA, the CDR3 is TGTGCCTCGACAGGTGACTCCTACAATGAGCAGTTCTTC.